The 26 T cell receptor beta chains given below trace back to one sample, sequenced in a study of OX40 agonist ivuxolimab in advanced cancers. The protocol was immunoSEQ multiplex PCR, while the TCRdb copy is restricted to in-frame clones and leaves out a portion. Altogether 70,000 or so clones are present, 70% to 90% being singletons, with the ten largest covering under 3%. The material sequenced was CD4+ or CD8+ T cells sorted from blood, taken in a trial of the OX40 agonist ivuxolimab. The receptor source for this set is an adult with an advanced solid tumor such as melanoma, head and neck, liver or kidney cancer.

V usage is TRBV27 and J usage is TRBJ2-1; 8 bases map to TRBD2. V shed 8 bases and J 0 bases; nucleotides not matched to a gene: 27. The CDR3 is 22 residues long. In germline, CDR1 is MNHEY, CDR2 SMNVEV (reference sequence). The DNA for the CDR3 is TGTGCCAGCCGAACATTCCCCCTAGCGGGCCTACAAGGGGGGAGCTCCTACAATGAGCAGTTCTTC. This gives the protein CASRTFPLAGLQGGSSYNEQFF.

The chain joins TRBV2 to TRBJ2-7, with TRBD2 matching 10 bases. CDR3 length: 13 amino acids. The germline CDR1 and CDR2 sequences are SNHLY and FYNNEI. V gave up 8 bases and J gave up 4 bases; unmatched junction bases: 5. Written as DNA, the CDR3 is TGTGCCAGCGGTAGACTAGCGGGTTACGAGCAGTACTTC. Translation gives CASGRLAGYEQYF.

This chain connects TRBV4-2 to TRBJ1-3; D is uncertain. Germline lookup yields CDR1 LGHNA and CDR2 YNFKEQ. The CDR3 consists of 15 residues. V lost 2 bases and J 0 bases, leaving 8 bases between the germline ends. This CDR3 reads CASSQKRSSGNTIYF. CDR3 DNA: TGTGCCAGCAGCCAAAAGAGGAGCTCTGGAAACACCATATATTTT.

CDR3 in amino acids: CASSEVGGADTQYF. In DNA form, the CDR3 reads TGTGCCAGCAGTGAAGTTGGCGGGGCAGATACGCAGTATTTT. This chain joins TRBV6-1 and TRBJ2-3, with D possibly being TRBD2 (6 bases). From germline, CDR1 is MNHNS and CDR2 SASEGT. CDR3 length equals 14 residues. Trimming pared 1 base from V and 4 bases from J, leaving 9 bases between.

The CDR3 region has the DNA TGCAGTGCCACTCCCGGGACTGAAGCTTTCTTT. It specifies CSATPGTEAFF. The chain has TRBV20-1 and TRBJ1-1; D call uncertain. From germline, CDR1 is DFQATT and CDR2 SNEGSKA (reference sequence). This CDR3 region has 11 residues. V gave up 6 bases and J gave up 5 bases, with 10 bases separating them.

V is TRBV11-1 and J is TRBJ2-5; 14 positions agree with TRBD2. Germline values: CDR1 SGHAT, CDR2 FQDESV (reference sequence). This CDR3 has 14 amino acids. Trimming at V came to 5 bases and at J to 5 bases, leaving 1 base not matched to a gene. CDR3 nucleotides: TGTGCCAGCAGCCGGACTAGCGGGAGGGAGACCCAGTACTTC. Protein product: CASSRTSGRETQYF. The variable domain in full, with the rest retrieved from reference TRBV11-1 and TRBJ2-5, is EAEVAQSPRYKITEKSQAVAFWCDPISGHATLYWYRQILGQGPELLVQFQDESVVDDSQLPKDRFSAERLKGVDSTLKIQPAELGDSAMYLCASSRTSGRETQYFGPGTRLLVL.

The chain carries TRBV27 and TRBJ2-5; 9 bases are a match to TRBD1. J gave up 0 bases and V 1 base, and 3 bases lay outside the gene matches. Germline V CDR1 and CDR2: MNHEY, SMNVEV (reference sequence). The CDR3 is 16 residues long. The CDR3 here is CASSLWGQGDQETQYF. CDR3 nucleotides: TGTGCCAGCAGTTTATGGGGACAGGGTGACCAAGAGACCCAGTACTTC.

The genes are TRBV7-3 and TRBJ2-1; no firm D call. There are 14 residues in the CDR3. Germline CDR1 is SGHTA and CDR2 is FQGTGA. The V gene lost 5 bases and the J gene lost 1 base, with 9 bases spanning the gap. The CDR3 reads CASSPSTSYNEQFF. The DNA for the CDR3 is TGTGCCAGCAGCCCCTCCACATCCTACAATGAGCAGTTCTTC. Full variable domain (outside the CDR3, taken from reference TRBV7-3 and TRBJ2-1): GAGVSQTPSNKVTEKGKYVELRCDPISGHTALYWYRQSLGQGPEFLIYFQGTGAADDSGLPNDRFFAVRPEGSVSTLKIQRTERGDSAVYLCASSPSTSYNEQFFGPGTRLTVL.

The chain employs TRBV7-9 and TRBJ2-1, with D perhaps TRBD1 (5 bases). With 1 base removed from V and 4 bases from J, the gap between germline ends came to 8 bases. The CDR3 is 14 residues long. The germline V gene encodes CDR1 SEHNR and CDR2 FQNEAQ (reference sequence). The CDR3 loop reads CASSLGGRYNEQFF. CDR3 nucleotide sequence: TGTGCCAGCAGCTTAGGGGGCAGGTACAATGAGCAGTTCTTC. The full variable domain, with the rest looked up from reference TRBV7-9 and TRBJ2-1, is DTGVSQNPRHKITKRGQNVTFRCDPISEHNRLYWYRQTLGQGPEFLTYFQNEAQLEKSRLLSDRFSAERPKGSFSTLEIQRTEQGDSAMYLCASSLGGRYNEQFFGPGTRLTVL.

V is TRBV10-3 and J is TRBJ1-2, with D possibly TRBD1 on 6 matching bases. The ends were cut back, 0 bases at V and 5 bases at J, with 10 bases in the middle. Germline values: CDR1 ENHRY, CDR2 SYGVKD. CDR3 length: 14 residues. CDR3 nucleotides: TGTGCCATCAGTGAGTCAGAAACAGGGTATGGCTACACCTTC. This gives the protein CAISESETGYGYTF.

The chain combines TRBV5-1 with TRBJ2-3, with TRBD2 matching over 10 bases. Looked up from germline, CDR1 is SGHRS and CDR2 is YFSETQ. CDR3 size: 15 residues. The trim removed 4 bases at V and 3 bases at J, leaving 5 bases unmatched. The CDR3 bases are TGCGCCAGCAGCAAAACTAGCGGGGCAACAGATACGCAGTATTTT. Protein sequence: CASSKTSGATDTQYF.

This clone was counted once. The chain couples TRBV7-3 to TRBJ2-7; 10 nucleotides align to TRBD2. The CDR3 is 16 residues long. Germline V lookup: CDR1 SGHTA, CDR2 FQGTGA. V gave up 0 bases and J gave up 5 bases; unmatched junction bases: 7. CDR3 protein: CASSLTQRGGLDEQYF. In nucleotides, the CDR3 is TGTGCCAGCAGCTTAACCCAGCGGGGGGGCCTCGACGAGCAGTACTTC.

This clone was counted a single time. The chain employs TRBV11-1 and TRBJ2-5; 10 bases are shared with TRBD2. Per the germline V gene, CDR1 is SGHAT and CDR2 is FQDESV (reference sequence). This CDR3 is built from 15 residues. V trimming: 5 bases; J trimming: 2 bases; junction bases outside the gene matches: 5. CDR3 protein: CASSLSSGGQETQYF. In DNA, the CDR3 is TGTGCCAGCAGCCTATCTAGCGGGGGTCAAGAGACCCAGTACTTC.

This chain connects TRBV30 to TRBJ1-5; TRBD1 agrees at 8 bases. The CDR3 consists of 13 residues. The J segment lost 5 bases and the V segment lost 2 bases, leaving 2 bases of the junction unmatched. Germline V gives CDR1 GTSNPN, CDR2 SVGIG (reference sequence). CDR3 amino acids: CAWSSTGDQPQHF. CDR3 in DNA: TGTGCCTGGAGTTCGACAGGGGATCAGCCCCAGCATTTT. The whole variable domain, filled in from reference TRBV30 and TRBJ1-5, reads SQTIHQWPATLVQPVGSPLSLECTVEGTSNPNLYWYRQAAGRGLQLLFYSVGIGQISSEVPQNLSASRPQDRQFILSSKKLLLSDSGFYLCAWSSTGDQPQHFGDGTRLSIL.

This sequence joins TRBV30 and TRBJ1-2; unclear D gene. Germline V gene sequence: CDR1 GTSNPN, CDR2 SVGIG (reference sequence). The ends were cut back, 2 bases at V and 1 base at J, with 5 bases in the middle. The CDR3 totals 12 residues. As DNA, the CDR3 is TGTGCCTGGAGTAGTGATAACTATGGCTACACCTTC. Its protein product is CAWSSDNYGYTF.

V usage is TRBV10-3 and J usage is TRBJ1-1; D perhaps matches TRBD1 (5 bases). The germline V gene encodes CDR1 ENHRY and CDR2 SYGVKD. Trimming left V 10 bases short and J 4 bases short, with 16 bases between. The CDR3 length is 13 residues. The CDR3 loop is CATSRNQGTEAFF. The CDR3 DNA reads as TGTGCCACGTCCCGCAATCAGGGCACTGAAGCTTTCTTT.

The gene calls are TRBV5-1 and TRBJ2-5; TRBD1 matches at 7 bases. The CDR3 consists of 16 residues. J lost 1 base, V lost 1 base, and 7 bases had no gene match. CDR1 and CDR2 (germline): SGHRS, YFSETQ. The DNA of the CDR3 is TGCGCCAGCAGCTTGAATCACAGGGGAACCCAAGAGACCCAGTACTTC. This gives the protein CASSLNHRGTQETQYF.

The rearrangement uses TRBV28 and TRBJ1-5, with D perhaps matching TRBD1 (5 bases). The germline V gene encodes CDR1 MDHEN and CDR2 SYDVKM. The CDR3 loop spans 15 amino acids. V was trimmed by 3 bases and J by 1 base, leaving 10 bases between them. The CDR3 DNA is TGTGCCAGCAGTTTCATGGGGCAGAGCAATCAGCCCCAGCATTTT. Translated: CASSFMGQSNQPQHF.

This rearrangement joins TRBV4-3 to TRBJ1-2; D gene ambiguous. Germline V lookup: CDR1 LGHNA, CDR2 YSLEER. V gave up 0 bases and J gave up 4 bases, with 9 bases separating them. The CDR3 loop spans 14 amino acids. The CDR3 region is CASSQDLEIYGYTF. CDR3 DNA sequence: TGCGCCAGCAGCCAAGATCTTGAGATCTATGGCTACACCTTC.

The chain has TRBV5-1 and TRBJ2-1; 13 bases match TRBD2. J gave up 6 bases and V 3 bases, and 6 bases lay outside the gene matches. Germline V gives CDR1 SGHRS, CDR2 YFSETQ. This CDR3 comprises 16 residues. The CDR3 DNA reads TGCGCCAGCAGCTGGGCCGGGACTAGCGGGATCAATGAGCAGTTCTTC. Translation gives CASSWAGTSGINEQFF.

The chain combines TRBV2 with TRBJ2-5; D possibly uses TRBD1 or TRBD2 (5 bases each). This CDR3 is built from 14 residues. Per the germline V gene, CDR1 is SNHLY and CDR2 is FYNNEI. Trimming pared 6 bases from V and 2 bases from J, leaving 13 bases between. The CDR3, as DNA: TGTGCCAGCAGGAGGGACGGAACTCAAGAGACCCAGTACTTC. Translating it yields CASRRDGTQETQYF.

The J gene is TRBJ2-5, the V gene TRBV5-1; 9 bases align to TRBD1. Trimming took 8 bases from V and 2 from J; bases not matched to a gene: 4. This CDR3 is 13 amino acids long. From germline, CDR1 is SGHRS and CDR2 YFSETQ. The chain's CDR3 is CASRQGGQETQYF. CDR3 coding DNA: TGCGCCAGTAGACAGGGGGGGCAAGAGACCCAGTACTTC.

The V gene is TRBV2, the J gene TRBJ2-2; D is uncertain. The V gene's germline CDR1 is SNHLY and CDR2 FYNNEI. CDR3 length: 15 amino acids. V was trimmed by 6 bases and J by 4 bases, leaving 15 bases between them. This chain's CDR3 is CASRASDRITGELFF. CDR3 in DNA: TGTGCCAGCAGGGCCTCGGATCGAATCACCGGGGAGCTGTTTTTT.

This clone was found once. CDR3 DNA: TGTGCCTGGAGTGTAGGGCAGGTGAATTCACCCCTCCACTTT. Amino acid sequence: CAWSVGQVNSPLHF. This chain uses TRBV30 with TRBJ1-6, with D unclear. Germline lookup yields CDR1 GTSNPN and CDR2 SVGIG (reference sequence). This CDR3 is 14 amino acids long. The ends were cut back, 0 bases at V and 7 bases at J, with 10 bases in the middle. Drawing the rest from reference TRBV30 and TRBJ1-6, the complete variable domain is SQTIHQWPATLVQPVGSPLSLECTVEGTSNPNLYWYRQAAGRGLQLLFYSVGIGQISSEVPQNLSASRPQDRQFILSSKKLLLSDSGFYLCAWSVGQVNSPLHFGNGTRLTVT.

CDR3 region: CASSYSSGSDGYTF. CDR3 sequence (DNA): TGTGCCAGCAGCTACAGCTCGGGCTCCGACGGCTACACCTTC. The chain combines TRBV7-2 with TRBJ1-2; D unclear. CDR3 length equals 14 residues. CDR1 SGHTA and CDR2 FQGNSA come from the germline V gene. V was trimmed by 4 bases and J by 8 bases, leaving 17 bases between them.

The chain uses TRBV5-1 and TRBJ2-3; a possible D gene is TRBD2 (6 bases). Trimming pared 0 bases from V and 4 bases from J, leaving 12 bases between. Germline lookup yields CDR1 SGHRS and CDR2 YFSETQ. The CDR3 consists of 15 residues. The CDR3 nucleotides are TGCGCCAGCAGCTTGGTCGGACTAAGTTCAGATACGCAGTATTTT. Its translation: CASSLVGLSSDTQYF.